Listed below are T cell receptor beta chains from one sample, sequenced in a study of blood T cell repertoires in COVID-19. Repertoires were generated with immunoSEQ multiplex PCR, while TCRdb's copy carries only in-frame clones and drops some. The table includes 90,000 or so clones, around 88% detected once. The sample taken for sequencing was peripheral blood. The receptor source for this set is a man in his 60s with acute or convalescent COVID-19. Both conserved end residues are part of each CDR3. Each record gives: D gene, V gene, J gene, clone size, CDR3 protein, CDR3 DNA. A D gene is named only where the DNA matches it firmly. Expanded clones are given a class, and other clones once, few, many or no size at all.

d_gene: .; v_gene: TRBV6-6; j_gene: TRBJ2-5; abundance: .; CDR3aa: CASSFSRTVQETQYF; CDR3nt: TGTGCCAGCAGTTTTAGTCGGACAGTCCAAGAGACCCAGTACTTC
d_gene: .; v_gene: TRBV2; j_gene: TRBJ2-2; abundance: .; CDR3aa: CASSVREQSGELFF; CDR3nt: TGTGCCAGCAGTGTACGGGAGCAGTCCGGGGAGCTGTTTTTT
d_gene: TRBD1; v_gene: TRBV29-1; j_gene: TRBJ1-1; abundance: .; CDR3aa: CSVKGGPGAFF; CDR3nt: TGCAGCGTTAAAGGGGGCCCCGGAGCTTTCTTT
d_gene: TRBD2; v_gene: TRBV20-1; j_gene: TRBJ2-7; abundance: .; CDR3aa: CSASTGTSGRREQYF; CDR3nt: TGCAGTGCTAGTACGGGGACTAGCGGGAGGAGGGAGCAGTACTTC
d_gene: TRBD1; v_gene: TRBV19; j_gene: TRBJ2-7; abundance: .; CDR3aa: CASSAGQGPYEQYF; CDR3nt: TGTGCCAGTAGTGCGGGACAGGGGCCCTACGAGCAGTACTTC
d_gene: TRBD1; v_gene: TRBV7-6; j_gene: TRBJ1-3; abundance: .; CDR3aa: CASSDRPGQGASGNTIYF; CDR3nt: TGTGCCAGCAGCGATCGACCGGGACAGGGTGCCTCTGGAAACACCATATATTTT
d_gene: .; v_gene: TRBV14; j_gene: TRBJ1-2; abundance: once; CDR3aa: CASSQDQGKGRGYTF; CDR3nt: TGTGCCAGCAGCCAAGACCAGGGGAAAGGACGAGGCTACACCTTC
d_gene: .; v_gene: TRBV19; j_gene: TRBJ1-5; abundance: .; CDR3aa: CASSSRVTEGGQPQHF; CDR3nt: TGTGCCAGTAGTAGCCGGGTTACAGAGGGTGGGCAGCCCCAGCATTTT
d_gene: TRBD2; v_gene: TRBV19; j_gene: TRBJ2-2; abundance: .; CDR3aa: CASTLSGRAVGELFF; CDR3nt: TGTGCCAGTACCCTTAGCGGGAGGGCCGTCGGGGAGCTGTTTTTT
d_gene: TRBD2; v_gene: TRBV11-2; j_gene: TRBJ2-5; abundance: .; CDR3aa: CASSPWTSVRMETQYF; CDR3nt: TGTGCCAGCAGCCCTTGGACTAGCGTAAGGATGGAGACCCAGTACTTC
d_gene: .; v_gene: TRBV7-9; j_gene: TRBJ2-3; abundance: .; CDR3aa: CASSFTSSRQADTQYF; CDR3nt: TGTGCCAGCAGCTTTACATCGTCCAGGCAGGCAGATACGCAGTATTTT
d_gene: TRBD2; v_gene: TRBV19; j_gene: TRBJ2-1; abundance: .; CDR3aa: CASSMEPPRGGGEQFF; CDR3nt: TGTGCCAGTAGTATGGAGCCCCCCCGCGGGGGGGGTGAGCAGTTCTTC
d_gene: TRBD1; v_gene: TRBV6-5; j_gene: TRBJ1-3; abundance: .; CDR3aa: CASMSGGIGNTIYF; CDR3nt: TGTGCCAGCATGTCAGGGGGGATTGGAAACACCATATATTTT
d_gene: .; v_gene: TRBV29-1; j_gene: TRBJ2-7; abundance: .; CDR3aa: CSAGLGSGYEQYF; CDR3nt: TGCAGCGCCGGTTTGGGCAGCGGATACGAGCAGTACTTC
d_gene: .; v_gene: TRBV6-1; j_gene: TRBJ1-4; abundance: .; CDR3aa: CASSEASAGWSALDEKLFF; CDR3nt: TGTGCCAGCAGTGAAGCGTCGGCAGGGTGGTCCGCCTTGGATGAAAAACTGTTTTTT
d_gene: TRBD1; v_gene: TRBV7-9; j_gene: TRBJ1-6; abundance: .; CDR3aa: CASSLDLGTANSPLHF; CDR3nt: TGTGCCAGCAGCTTAGATTTGGGGACAGCTAATTCACCCCTCCACTTT
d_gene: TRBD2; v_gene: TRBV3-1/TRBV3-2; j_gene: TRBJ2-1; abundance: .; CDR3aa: CASSHPLGTSGSGNEQFF; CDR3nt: TGTGCCAGCAGCCACCCGCTCGGGACTAGCGGGAGTGGGAATGAGCAGTTCTTC
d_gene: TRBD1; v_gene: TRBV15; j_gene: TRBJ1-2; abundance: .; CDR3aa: CATSSGTGYGYTF; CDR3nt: TGTGCCACCAGCAGCGGGACAGGGTATGGCTACACCTTC
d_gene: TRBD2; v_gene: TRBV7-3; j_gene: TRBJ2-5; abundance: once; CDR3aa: CASSLGTSGQETQYF; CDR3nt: TGTGCCAGCAGCCTCGGGACTAGCGGTCAAGAGACCCAGTACTTC
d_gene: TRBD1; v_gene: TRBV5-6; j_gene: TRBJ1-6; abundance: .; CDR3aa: CASSLGQGRNNSPLHF; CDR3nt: TGTGCCAGCAGCTTGGGACAGGGAAGAAATAATTCACCCCTCCACTTT
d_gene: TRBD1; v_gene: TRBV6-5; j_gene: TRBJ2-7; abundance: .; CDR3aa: CASSYGGQGIDEQYF; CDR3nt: TGTGCCAGCAGTTACGGGGGACAGGGGATCGACGAGCAGTACTTC
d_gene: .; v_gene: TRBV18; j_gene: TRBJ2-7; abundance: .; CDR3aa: CASSPRPKTYEQYF; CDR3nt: TGTGCCAGCTCACCACGGCCAAAAACCTACGAGCAGTACTTC
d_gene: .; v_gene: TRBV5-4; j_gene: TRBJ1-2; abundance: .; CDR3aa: CASSLQGSRGYTF; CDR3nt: TGTGCCAGCAGTTTACAGGGTAGCCGCGGCTACACCTTC
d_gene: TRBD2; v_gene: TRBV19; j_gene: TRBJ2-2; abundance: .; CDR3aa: CASSTGGTSAGELFF; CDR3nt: TGTGCCAGTAGTACGGGAGGGACTAGCGCCGGGGAGCTGTTTTTT
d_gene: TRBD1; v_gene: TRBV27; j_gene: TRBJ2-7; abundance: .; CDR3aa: CASSLSGGQGSYEQYF; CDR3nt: TGTGCCAGCAGTTTATCCGGAGGACAGGGTTCGTACGAGCAGTACTTC
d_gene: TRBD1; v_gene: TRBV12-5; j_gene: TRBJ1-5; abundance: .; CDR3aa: CASGLGQGSNQPQHF; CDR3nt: TGTGCTAGTGGTTTGGGACAGGGGAGCAATCAGCCCCAGCATTTT
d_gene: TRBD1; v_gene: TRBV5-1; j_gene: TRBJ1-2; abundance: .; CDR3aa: CASSMDRGDYGYTF; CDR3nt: TGCGCCAGCAGCATGGACAGGGGGGACTATGGCTACACCTTC
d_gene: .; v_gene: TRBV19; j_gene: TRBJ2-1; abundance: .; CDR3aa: CASSAAAVTNNEQFF; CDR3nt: TGTGCCAGTAGTGCCGCAGCGGTGACTAACAATGAGCAGTTCTTC
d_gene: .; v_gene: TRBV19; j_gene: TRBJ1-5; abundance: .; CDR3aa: CASSIDRAGLNQPQHF; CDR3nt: TGTGCCAGTAGTATTGACCGGGCGGGCCTCAATCAGCCCCAGCATTTT
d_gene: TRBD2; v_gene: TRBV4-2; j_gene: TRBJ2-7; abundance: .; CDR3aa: CASSQDWGGPISEQYF; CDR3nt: TGTGCCAGCAGCCAAGATTGGGGGGGTCCAATATCGGAGCAGTACTTC
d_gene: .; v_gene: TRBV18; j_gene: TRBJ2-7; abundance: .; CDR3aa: CASSPPGDYEQYF; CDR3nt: TGTGCCAGCTCACCACCAGGGGACTACGAGCAGTACTTC
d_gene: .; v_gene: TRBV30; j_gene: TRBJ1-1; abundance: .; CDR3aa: CAWRGRGWKNTEAFF; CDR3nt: TGTGCCTGGAGAGGGAGGGGTTGGAAAAACACTGAAGCTTTCTTT
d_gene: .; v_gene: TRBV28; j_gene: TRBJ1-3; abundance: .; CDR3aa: CASSFPRRGNTIYF; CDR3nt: TGTGCCAGCAGTTTCCCCCGCAGGGGAAACACCATATATTTT
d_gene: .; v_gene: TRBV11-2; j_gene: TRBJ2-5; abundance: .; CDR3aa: CASSRAISQETQYF; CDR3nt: TGTGCCAGCAGCCGAGCTATCTCCCAAGAGACCCAGTACTTC
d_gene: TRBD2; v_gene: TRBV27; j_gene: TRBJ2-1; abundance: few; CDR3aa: CASSWDLAGVDEQFF; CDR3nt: TGTGCCAGCAGCTGGGACCTAGCGGGAGTGGATGAGCAGTTCTTC
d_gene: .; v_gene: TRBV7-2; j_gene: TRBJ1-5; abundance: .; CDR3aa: CASSLVSSGQPQHF; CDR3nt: TGTGCCAGCAGCTTAGTATCGTCCGGTCAGCCCCAGCATTTT
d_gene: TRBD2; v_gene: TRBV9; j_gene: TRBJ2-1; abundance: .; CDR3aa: CASSISPGLAGGHNEQFF; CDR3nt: TGTGCCAGCAGCATAAGTCCGGGACTAGCGGGGGGGCACAATGAGCAGTTCTTC
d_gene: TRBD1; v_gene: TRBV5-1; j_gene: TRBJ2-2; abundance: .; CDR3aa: CASGTGSTGELFF; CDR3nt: TGCGCCAGCGGGACAGGGAGTACCGGGGAGCTGTTTTTT
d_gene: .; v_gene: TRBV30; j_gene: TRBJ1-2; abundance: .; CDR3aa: CAWILRGTDFHGYTF; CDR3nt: TGTGCCTGGATACTCCGGGGGACGGATTTTCATGGCTACACCTTC
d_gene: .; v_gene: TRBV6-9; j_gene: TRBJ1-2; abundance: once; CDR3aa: CASSYQGGYGYTF; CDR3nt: TGTGCCAGCAGTTATCAGGGTGGATATGGCTACACCTTC
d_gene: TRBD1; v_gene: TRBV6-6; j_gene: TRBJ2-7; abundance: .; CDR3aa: CASSYGQASYEQYF; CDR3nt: TGTGCCAGCAGTTACGGACAGGCTTCCTACGAGCAGTACTTC
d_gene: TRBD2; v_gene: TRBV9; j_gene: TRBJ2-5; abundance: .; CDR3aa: CASSHPGLAGGETQYF; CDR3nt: TGTGCCAGCAGCCATCCGGGACTAGCGGGGGGAGAGACCCAGTACTTC
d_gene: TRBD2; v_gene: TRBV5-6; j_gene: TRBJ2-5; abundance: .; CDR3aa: CASSGLAGGQETQYF; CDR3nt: TGTGCCAGCAGCGGACTAGCGGGGGGTCAGGAGACCCAGTACTTC
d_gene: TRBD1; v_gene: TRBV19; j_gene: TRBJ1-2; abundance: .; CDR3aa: CASKIRGGGGGYTF; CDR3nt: TGTGCCAGTAAAATACGAGGAGGGGGCGGTGGCTACACCTTC
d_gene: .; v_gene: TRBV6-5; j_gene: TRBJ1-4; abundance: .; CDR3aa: CASRNQGNEKLFF; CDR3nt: TGTGCCAGCCGCAACCAGGGTAATGAAAAACTGTTTTTT
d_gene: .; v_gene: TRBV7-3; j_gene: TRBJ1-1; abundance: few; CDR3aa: CASSLSGNTEAFF; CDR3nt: TGTGCCAGCAGCTTATCGGGGAACACTGAAGCTTTCTTT
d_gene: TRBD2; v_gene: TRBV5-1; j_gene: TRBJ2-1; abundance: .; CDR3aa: CASSLTSGNNEQFF; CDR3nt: TGCGCCAGCAGCTTAACTAGCGGGAACAATGAGCAGTTCTTC
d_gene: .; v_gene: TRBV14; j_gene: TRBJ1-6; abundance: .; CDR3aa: CASRQVGGPNSPLHF; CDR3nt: TGTGCCAGCAGGCAAGTCGGGGGGCCCAATTCACCCCTCCACTTT
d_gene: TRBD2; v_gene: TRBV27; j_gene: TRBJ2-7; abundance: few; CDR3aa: CASSSLGPSGYYEQYF; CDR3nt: TGTGCCAGCAGTTCCCTCGGGCCTAGCGGGTACTACGAGCAGTACTTC
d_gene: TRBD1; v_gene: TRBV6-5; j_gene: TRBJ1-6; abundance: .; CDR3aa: CASRGTGVNSPLHF; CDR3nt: TGTGCCAGCAGAGGGACAGGGGTGAATTCACCCCTCCACTTT
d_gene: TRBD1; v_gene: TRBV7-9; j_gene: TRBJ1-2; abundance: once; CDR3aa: CASSSGTGRPF; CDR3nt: TGTGCCAGCAGCTCCGGGACAGGGAGACCCTTC
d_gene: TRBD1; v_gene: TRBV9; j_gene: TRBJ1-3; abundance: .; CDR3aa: CASSLPGQISGNTIYF; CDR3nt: TGTGCCAGCAGCTTACCGGGACAGATATCTGGAAACACCATATATTTT
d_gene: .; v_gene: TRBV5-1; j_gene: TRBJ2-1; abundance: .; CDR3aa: CASSPGLVREGQFF; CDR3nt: TGCGCCAGCAGCCCTGGATTAGTACGCGAGGGGCAGTTCTTC
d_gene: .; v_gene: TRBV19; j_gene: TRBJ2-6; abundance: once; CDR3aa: CASSIDLAAGANVLTF; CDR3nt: TGTGCCAGTAGTATAGATTTGGCAGCTGGGGCCAACGTCCTGACTTTC
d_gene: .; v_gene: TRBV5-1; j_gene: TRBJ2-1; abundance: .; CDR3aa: CASRPTGGWRIAGGGNEQFF; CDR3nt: TGCGCCAGCCGTCCGACAGGGGGCTGGAGGATAGCGGGAGGAGGGAATGAGCAGTTCTTC
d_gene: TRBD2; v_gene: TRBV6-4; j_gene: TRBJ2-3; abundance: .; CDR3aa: CASSVLAGADTQYF; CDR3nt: TGTGCCAGCAGTGTACTAGCGGGAGCCGATACGCAGTATTTT
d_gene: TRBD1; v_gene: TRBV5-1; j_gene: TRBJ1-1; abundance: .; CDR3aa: CASSLAGGMNTEAFF; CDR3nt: TGCGCCAGCAGCTTGGCAGGGGGCATGAACACTGAAGCTTTCTTT
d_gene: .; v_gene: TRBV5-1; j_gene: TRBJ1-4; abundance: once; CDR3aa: CASSLEPTGAEKLFF; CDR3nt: TGCGCCAGCAGCTTGGAACCTACGGGTGCTGAAAAACTGTTTTTT
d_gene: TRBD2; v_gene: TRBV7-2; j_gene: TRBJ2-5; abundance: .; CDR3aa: CASSPPGLSQETQYF; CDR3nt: TGTGCCAGCAGCCCTCCGGGACTATCACAAGAGACCCAGTACTTC